The present TCR beta chain was sequenced within a study of PD-L1 blockade in urothelial cancer. Clones were read by immunoSEQ multiplex PCR, and TCRdb kept only the in-frame ones, dropping some. Among roughly 100,000 clones, over 80% were seen once, and the ten largest hold under 10%. Noted time point: peripheral blood 6 weeks after treatment start. V was pared by 7 bases and J by 3 bases, with 9 bases of the junction left unmatched. CDR3 length: 14 residues. Germline V gives CDR1 MNHEY, CDR2 SMNVEV (reference sequence). The starting material was PBMCs, obtained around atezolizumab (anti-PD-L1) treatment. The clonotype was recovered from a man in his sixties or seventies with urothelial cancer. The chain recombines TRBV27 with TRBJ2-7; 7 nucleotides align to TRBD1. In DNA form, the CDR3 reads TGTGCCAGCAAGGTCTGGCAGGGGGTCTACGAGCAGTACTTC. It translates to CASKVWQGVYEQYF.